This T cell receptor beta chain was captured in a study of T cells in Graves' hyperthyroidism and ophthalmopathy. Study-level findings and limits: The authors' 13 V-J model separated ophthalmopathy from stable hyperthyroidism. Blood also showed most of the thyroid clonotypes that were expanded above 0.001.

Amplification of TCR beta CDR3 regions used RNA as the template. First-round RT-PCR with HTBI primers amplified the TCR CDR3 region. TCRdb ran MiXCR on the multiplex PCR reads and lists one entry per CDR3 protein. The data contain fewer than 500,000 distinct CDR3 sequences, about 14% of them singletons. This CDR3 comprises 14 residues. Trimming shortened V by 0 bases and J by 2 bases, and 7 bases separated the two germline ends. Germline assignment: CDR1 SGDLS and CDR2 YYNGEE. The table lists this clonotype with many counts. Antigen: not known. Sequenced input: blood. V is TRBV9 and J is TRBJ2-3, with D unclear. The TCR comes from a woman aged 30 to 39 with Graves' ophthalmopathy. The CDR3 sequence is CASSVGIVTDTQYF. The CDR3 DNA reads TGTGCCAGCAGCGTAGGGATTGTCACAGATACGCAGTATTTT.